The present T cell receptor (beta chain) was sequenced within a study of identical twins. This clonotype was seen ten or more times. The V and J ends lost 0 bases and 0 bases respectively, with 10 bases between them. The CDR3 covers 16 residues. Germline V lookup: CDR1 SGHRS, CDR2 YFSETQ. TCRdb passed the 5' RACE reads through MiXCR, listing each CDR3 protein once. Of some 600,000 distinct CDR3 sequences in the sample, around 7.5% are singletons; the top ten hold around 1.6%. These records were also assigned to another study, of yellow fever vaccine responses in identical twins.

J is TRBJ2-1 and V is TRBV5-1; D ambiguous. This sequence was found in a young woman in good health. Source material: PBMCs. Here the CDR3 DNA reads TGCGCCAGCAGCTTGGCCTCCTCCAACTCCTACAATGAGCAGTTCTTC. Protein: CASSLASSNSYNEQFF.